This record looks at one T cell receptor (beta chain) sequence and its context. Its matching antigen is unknown. The J segment lost 6 bases and the V segment lost 4 bases, leaving 3 bases of the junction unmatched. Germline values: CDR1 SGHRS, CDR2 YFSETQ. The CDR3 sequence is 13 residues long. This sample is drawn from a study of tumor-infiltrating lymphocytes in localized non-small cell lung cancer. General study findings and limits: Available tissue quantity limited TCR sequencing to a patient subset. Tumors had more T cell infiltration than uninvolved lung, per TCRbeta sequencing and CD3 counts. Each assay used a separate piece of the same tissue. T-cell fraction did not differ between immunotypes IM1 and IM2.

Sequencing used immunoSEQ multiplex PCR; TCRdb keeps in-frame clones, though not all of them. Of over 2,500 clones in the sample, about three fifths are singletons; the top ten hold 21%. The TCR was taken from a human donor with non-small cell lung cancer. The chain links TRBV5-1 to TRBJ2-1; 8 bases agree with TRBD2. The sample consisted of uninvolved lung tissue not adjacent to the tumor. For the CDR3, the DNA is TGCGCCAGCAGCCCACTAGCGGCCAATGAGCAGTTCTTC. This codes for CASSPLAANEQFF.